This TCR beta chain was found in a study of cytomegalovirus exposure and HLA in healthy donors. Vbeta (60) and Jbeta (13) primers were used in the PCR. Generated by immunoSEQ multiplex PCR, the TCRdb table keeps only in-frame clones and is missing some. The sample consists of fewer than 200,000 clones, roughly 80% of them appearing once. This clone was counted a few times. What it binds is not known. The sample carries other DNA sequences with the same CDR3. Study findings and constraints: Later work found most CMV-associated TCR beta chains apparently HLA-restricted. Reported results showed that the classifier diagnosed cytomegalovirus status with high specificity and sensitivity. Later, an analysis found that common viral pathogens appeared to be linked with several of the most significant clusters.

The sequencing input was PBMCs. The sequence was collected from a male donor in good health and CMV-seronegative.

As DNA, the CDR3 is TGTGCCAGCAGTTTGTGGCAGGGGGCGCGAGGCTACACCTTC. The encoded protein is CASSLWQGARGYTF. This chain joins TRBV27 and TRBJ1-2; 8 nucleotides agree with TRBD1. Germline CDR1 is MNHEY and CDR2 is SMNVEV (reference sequence). This CDR3 region has 14 residues. J was trimmed by 8 bases and V by 3 bases; bases with no gene match: 8.